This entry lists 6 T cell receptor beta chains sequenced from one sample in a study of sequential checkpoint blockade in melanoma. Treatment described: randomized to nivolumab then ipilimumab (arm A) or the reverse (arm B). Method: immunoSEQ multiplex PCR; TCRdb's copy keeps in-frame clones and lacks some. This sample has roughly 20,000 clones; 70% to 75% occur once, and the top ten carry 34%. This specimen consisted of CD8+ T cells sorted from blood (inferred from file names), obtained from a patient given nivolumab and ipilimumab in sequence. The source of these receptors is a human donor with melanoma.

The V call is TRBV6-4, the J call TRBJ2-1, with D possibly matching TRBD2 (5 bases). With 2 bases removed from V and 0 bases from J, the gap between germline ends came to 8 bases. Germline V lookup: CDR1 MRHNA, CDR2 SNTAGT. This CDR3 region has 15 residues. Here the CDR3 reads CASSDEAGSYNEQFF. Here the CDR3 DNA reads TGTGCCAGCAGTGACGAGGCGGGCTCCTACAATGAGCAGTTCTTC.

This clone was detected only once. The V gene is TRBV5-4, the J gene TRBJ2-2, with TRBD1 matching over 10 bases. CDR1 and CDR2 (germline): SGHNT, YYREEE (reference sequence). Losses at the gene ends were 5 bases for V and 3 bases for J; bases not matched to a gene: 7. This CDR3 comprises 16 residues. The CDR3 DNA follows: TGTGCCAGCAGGCCCAAGACAGGGGGCGACACCGGGGAGCTGTTTTTT. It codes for CASRPKTGGDTGELFF.

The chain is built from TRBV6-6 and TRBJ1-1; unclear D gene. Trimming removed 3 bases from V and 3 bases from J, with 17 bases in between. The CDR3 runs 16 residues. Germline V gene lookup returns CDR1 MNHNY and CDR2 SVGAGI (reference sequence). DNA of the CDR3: TGTGCCAGCAGTTATATCCCCCCAAGAGTGGACACTGAAGCTTTCTTT. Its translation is CASSYIPPRVDTEAFF.

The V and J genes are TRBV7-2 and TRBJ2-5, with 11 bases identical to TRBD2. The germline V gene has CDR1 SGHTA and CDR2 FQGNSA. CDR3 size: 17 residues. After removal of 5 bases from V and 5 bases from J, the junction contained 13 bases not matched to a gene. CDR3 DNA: TGTGCCAGCAGCCGGACCGGACTAGCGGGCCTCCTTGAGACCCAGTACTTC. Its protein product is CASSRTGLAGLLETQYF.

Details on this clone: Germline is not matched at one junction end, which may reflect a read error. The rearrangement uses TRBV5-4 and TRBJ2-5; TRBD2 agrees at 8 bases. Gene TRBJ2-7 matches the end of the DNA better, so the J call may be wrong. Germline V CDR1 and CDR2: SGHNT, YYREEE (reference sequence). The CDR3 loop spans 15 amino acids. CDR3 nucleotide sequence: TGTGCCAGCGGCTTACGGAGCGGGAGTGGGAACGAGCAGTACTTC. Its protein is CASGLRSGSGNEQYF.

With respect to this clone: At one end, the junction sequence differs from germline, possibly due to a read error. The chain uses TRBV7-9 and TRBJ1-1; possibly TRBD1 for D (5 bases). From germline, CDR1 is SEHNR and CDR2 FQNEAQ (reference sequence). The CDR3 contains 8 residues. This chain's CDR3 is CAASSGPF. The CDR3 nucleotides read TGTGCCGCGAGCTCAGGGCCTTTT.